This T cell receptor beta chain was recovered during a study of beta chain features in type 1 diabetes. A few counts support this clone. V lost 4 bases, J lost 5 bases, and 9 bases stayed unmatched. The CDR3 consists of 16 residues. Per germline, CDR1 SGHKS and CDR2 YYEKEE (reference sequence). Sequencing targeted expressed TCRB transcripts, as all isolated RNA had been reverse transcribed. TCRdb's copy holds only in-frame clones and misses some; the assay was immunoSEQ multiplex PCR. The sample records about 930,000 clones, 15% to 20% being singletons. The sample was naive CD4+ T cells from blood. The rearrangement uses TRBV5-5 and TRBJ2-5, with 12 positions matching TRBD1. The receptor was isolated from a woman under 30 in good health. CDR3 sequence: CASSRTGTGGVETQYF. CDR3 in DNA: TGTGCCAGCAGCAGGACCGGGACAGGGGGCGTCGAGACCCAGTACTTC.